This TCR beta chain was documented in a study of blood T cell repertoires in COVID-19 (dated by TCRdb to the early 2020s). For the study in its entirety: Samples from collaborators originated in the United States, Italy and Spain and spanned both the acute and convalescent phases of COVID-19. The material from the prospective study consisted of cDNA or gDNA derived from T cells, B-cell-depleted T cells, or PBMCs. Subjects who had been exposed to COVID-19, were actively infected with it, or had recovered from it provided the deeply sampled blood TCRbeta repertoires that made up the dataset. The repertoires were released in a freely available public database intended as a resource for research on the immune response to SARS-CoV-2. Samples were obtained from the ongoing ImmuneRACE study (first 160 participants) and from over 1,000 subjects provided by 6 global collaborators. The sample metadata nearly always contained a de-identified subject ID, COVID-19 status, age in years and sex. Where available, HLA class I and class II types were obtained from metadata supplied by the sample provider rather than from assay-based typing. General study outcomes and caveats: The quantity of clinical and demographic metadata differed by source and by participant and was supplied without curation.

Collaborating institutions collected whole blood in K2EDTA tubes following their own protocols. Collaborator samples were shipped for TCRbeta analysis as frozen whole blood, isolated PBMCs, or DNA extracted from either sample type. Reading from cysteine to phenylalanine, the CDR3 counts 18 amino acids. Only the CDR3 DNA stays, 54 bases, in frame from base 1. The germline V and J ends show losses of 1 base and 3 bases respectively, and no gene match explains 8 bases of the junction. CDR1 MGHRA and CDR2 YSYEKL were looked up in the germline V gene. As regards this clone: Its binding antigen is unknown. No clone much larger than this one lies a single base away; base qualities are absent.

The immunoSEQ Assay, a bias-controlled multiplex PCR, was used to amplify TCRbeta CDR3 regions from genomic DNA. In the source study's methods: Nucleated cell counts per sample were estimated from amplification of reference gene primers within the assay. To quantify the absolute abundance of each unique TCRbeta CDR3 rearrangement, sequence reads were collapsed and filtered. For each sample, productive Simpson clonality was calculated as the square root of Simpson's diversity index over productive rearrangements. What TCRdb holds here is the immuneACCESS table cut down to in-frame rearrangements. Part of the clones is not present; checked against another copy, under half of the missing clones reflect an unresolved V gene, and the others are unexplained. V, J and clone size reflect that table, while D and trimming were determined from the DNA. In all, the sample holds approximately 29,000 clones, and 85% to 90% of those were seen once. The ten top clones hold less than 15% of the sample.

The sequence derives from a man in his sixties or seventies with active COVID-19. Input material: peripheral blood. The chain is encoded by TRBV4-1 joined to TRBJ2-1; a stretch of 11 junction bases matches TRBD2. Read as DNA, the sequence is TGCGCCAGCAGCCAAGGTGAGACTAGCGGGGAACTCTACAATGAGCAGTTCTTC. Translated, this is CASSQGETSGELYNEQFF.